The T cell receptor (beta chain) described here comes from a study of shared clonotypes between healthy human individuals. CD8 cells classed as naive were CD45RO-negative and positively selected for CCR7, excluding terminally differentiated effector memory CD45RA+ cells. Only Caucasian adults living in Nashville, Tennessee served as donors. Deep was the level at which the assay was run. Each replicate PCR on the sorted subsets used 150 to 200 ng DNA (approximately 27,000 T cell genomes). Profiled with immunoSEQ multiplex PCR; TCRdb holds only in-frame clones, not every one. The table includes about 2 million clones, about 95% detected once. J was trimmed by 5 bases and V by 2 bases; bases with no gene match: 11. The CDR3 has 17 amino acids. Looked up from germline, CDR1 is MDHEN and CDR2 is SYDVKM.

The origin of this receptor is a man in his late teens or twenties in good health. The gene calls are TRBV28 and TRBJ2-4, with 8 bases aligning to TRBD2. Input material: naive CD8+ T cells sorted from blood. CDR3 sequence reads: CASSLTAGGLLENIQYF. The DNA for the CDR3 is TGTGCCAGCAGTTTAACGGCGGGGGGCCTCTTGGAAAACATTCAGTACTTC.